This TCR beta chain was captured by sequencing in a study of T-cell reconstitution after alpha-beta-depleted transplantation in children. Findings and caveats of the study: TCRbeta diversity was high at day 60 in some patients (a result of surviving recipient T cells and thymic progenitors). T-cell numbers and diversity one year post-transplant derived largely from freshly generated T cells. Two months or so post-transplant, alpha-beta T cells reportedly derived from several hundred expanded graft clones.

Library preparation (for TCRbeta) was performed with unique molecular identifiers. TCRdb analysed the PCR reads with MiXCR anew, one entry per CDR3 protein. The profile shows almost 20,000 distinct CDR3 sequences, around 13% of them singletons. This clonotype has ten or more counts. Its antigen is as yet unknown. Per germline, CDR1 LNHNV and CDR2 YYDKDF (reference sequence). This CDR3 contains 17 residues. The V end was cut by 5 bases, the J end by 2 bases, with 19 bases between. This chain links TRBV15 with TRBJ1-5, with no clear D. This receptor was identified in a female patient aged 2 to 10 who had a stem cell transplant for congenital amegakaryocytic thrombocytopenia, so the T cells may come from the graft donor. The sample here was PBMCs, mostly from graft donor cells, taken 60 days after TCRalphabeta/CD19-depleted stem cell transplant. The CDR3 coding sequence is TGTGCCACCAGCGGACCGGGCAGCCGAAGGGGCAATCAGCCCCAGCATTTT. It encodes CATSGPGSRRGNQPQHF.